One and the same sample provided the 26 T cell receptor beta chains below, sequenced in a study of blood T cell repertoires in COVID-19. Only in-frame clones appear in the TCRdb table, and some are missing; sequencing was by immunoSEQ multiplex PCR. The data contain 45,000 to 60,000 clones, more than 70% of them singletons. The source material was peripheral blood. These receptors were taken from a man between 70 and 80 years old with active COVID-19.

The chain is built from TRBV5-1 and TRBJ2-3; unclear D gene. The CDR3 extends over 15 amino acids. V lost 0 bases and J 2 bases, leaving 10 bases between the germline ends. Germline CDR1 reads SGHRS; CDR2 reads YFSETQ. The CDR3 here is CASSLDGGTTDTQYF. CDR3 nucleotides: TGCGCCAGCAGCTTGGATGGCGGTACCACAGATACGCAGTATTTT.

The gene calls are TRBV20-1 and TRBJ2-3; D is possibly TRBD2 (7 bases). CDR3 length equals 14 residues. Germline CDR1 reads DFQATT; CDR2 reads SNEGSKA (reference sequence). V was trimmed by 3 bases and J by 3 bases, leaving 13 bases between them. DNA for the CDR3: TGCAGTGCTAGTCTAGGGGGGGTGACAGATACGCAGTATTTT. Translation gives CSASLGGVTDTQYF.

The rearrangement joins TRBV7-9 to TRBJ2-1; D perhaps matches TRBD2 (5 bases). With 5 bases removed from V and 0 bases from J, the gap between germline ends came to 11 bases. CDR1 SEHNR and CDR2 FQNEAQ come from the germline V gene (reference sequence). There are 15 residues in the CDR3. For the CDR3, the DNA is TGTGCCAGCAGCCCCCGCGGGTCCTCCTACAATGAGCAGTTCTTC. This codes for CASSPRGSSYNEQFF. Combining the CDR3 with reference TRBV7-9 and TRBJ2-1 gives the whole variable domain DTGVSQNPRHKITKRGQNVTFRCDPISEHNRLYWYRQTLGQGPEFLTYFQNEAQLEKSRLLSDRFSAERPKGSFSTLEIQRTEQGDSAMYLCASSPRGSSYNEQFFGPGTRLTVL.

The rearrangement joins TRBV5-4 to TRBJ1-2; no definite D call. The V gene's germline CDR1 is SGHNT and CDR2 YYREEE (reference sequence). The CDR3 extends over 12 amino acids. Between the trimmed V and J ends, which lost 2 bases and 8 bases, there was a span of 10 bases. The CDR3 sequence: CASSFDGRGYTF. In nucleotides, the CDR3 is TGTGCCAGCAGCTTTGACGGGAGAGGCTACACCTTC. Full variable domain (outside the CDR3, taken from reference TRBV5-4 and TRBJ1-2): ETGVTQSPTHLIKTRGQQVTLRCSSQSGHNTVSWYQQALGQGPQFIFQYYREEENGRGNFPPRFSGLQFPNYSSELNVNALELDDSALYLCASSFDGRGYTFGSGTRLTVV.

CDR3 sequence reads: CRGQSNEKLFF. The CDR3 DNA reads as TGCAGGGGACAGTCGAATGAAAAACTGTTTTTT. The rearrangement joins TRBV20-1 to TRBJ1-4, with 7 nucleotides matching TRBD1. The V gene's germline CDR1 is DFQATT and CDR2 SNEGSKA (reference sequence). CDR3 length: 11 residues.

The chain links TRBV7-2 to TRBJ1-4, with a weak D call TRBD1 (5 bases). From germline, CDR1 is SGHTA and CDR2 FQGNSA. With 4 bases removed from V and 2 bases from J, the gap between germline ends came to 8 bases. The CDR3 spans 14 residues. For the CDR3, the DNA is TGTGCCAGCAGCTCGGACACCACTAATGAAAAACTGTTTTTT. This sequence encodes CASSSDTTNEKLFF.

This clone occurred once. The chain uses TRBV2 and TRBJ2-5; D might be TRBD1 (5 bases). CDR1 and CDR2 from the germline V gene are SNHLY and FYNNEI. V was trimmed by 1 base and J by 5 bases, leaving 11 bases between them. The CDR3 has 14 residues. The CDR3 loop is CASSEGWGRETQYF. CDR3 DNA: TGTGCCAGCAGTGAAGGTTGGGGCCGGGAGACCCAGTACTTC.

This chain connects TRBV7-9 to TRBJ1-2, with TRBD1 identical over 8 bases. The germline gives CDR1 SEHNR, CDR2 FQNEAQ (reference sequence). The CDR3 consists of 15 residues. The V segment lost 3 bases and the J segment 3 bases; nucleotides outside the gene matches: 6. CDR3 residues: CASSFGQGPYYGYTF. The CDR3, as DNA: TGTGCCAGCAGCTTCGGACAGGGTCCGTACTATGGCTACACCTTC.

This chain connects TRBV5-8 to TRBJ2-6, with a tentative D call TRBD2 (6 bases). This CDR3 spans 17 amino acids. The germline V gene encodes CDR1 SGHTS and CDR2 YDEGEE. V dropped 3 bases and J dropped 3 bases, with 16 bases sitting between them. DNA of the CDR3: TGTGCCAGCAGCTCCGGGACGGGGGTTCGTGGGGCCAACGTCCTGACTTTC. It is translated as CASSSGTGVRGANVLTF.

The V call is TRBV6-6, the J call TRBJ1-2, with D perhaps matching TRBD1 (6 bases). V dropped 6 bases and J dropped 6 bases, with 11 bases sitting between them. The CDR3 runs to 12 residues. Germline assignment: CDR1 MNHNY and CDR2 SVGAGI (reference sequence). The CDR3 loop reads CASSLPGDGYTF. The CDR3 nucleotides are TGTGCCAGCAGCCTACCAGGGGATGGCTACACCTTC.

The genes are TRBV6-2 or TRBV6-3 and TRBJ2-1; 7 bases are shared with TRBD1. From germline, CDR1 is MNHEY and CDR2 SVGEGT. V was clipped by 5 bases and J by 0 bases; unmatched bases: 1. The CDR3 consists of 14 residues. CDR3 loop: CASSNRGSYNEQFF. CDR3 nucleotides: TGTGCCAGCAGTAACAGGGGCTCCTACAATGAGCAGTTCTTC.

This rearrangement joins TRBV11-3 to TRBJ2-7, with 8 bases lining up with TRBD2. The CDR3 is 14 amino acids. Germline CDR1 reads SGHNT; CDR2 reads YENEEA. The ends lost 5 bases at V and 2 bases at J; junction bases unmatched: 5. CDR3 sequence reads: CASSLGTSAYEQYF. CDR3 DNA: TGTGCCAGCAGCCTGGGGACTAGTGCCTACGAGCAGTACTTC. Filled out from reference TRBV11-3 and TRBJ2-7, the complete variable domain reads EAGVVQSPRYKIIEKKQPVAFWCNPISGHNTLYWYLQNLGQGPELLIRYENEEAVDDSQLPKDRFSAERLKGVDSTLKIQPAELGDSAVYLCASSLGTSAYEQYFGPGTRLTVT.

The rearrangement links TRBV6-1 to TRBJ2-5; unclear D gene. Germline V lookup: CDR1 MNHNS, CDR2 SASEGT. The CDR3 totals 14 residues. V lost 3 bases to trimming and J lost 0 bases, with 8 bases between them. As DNA, the CDR3 is TGTGCCAGCAGTGACAGGATGTACCAAGAGACCCAGTACTTC. It specifies CASSDRMYQETQYF.

The chain joins TRBV7-2 to TRBJ2-1; no clear D. CDR3 length equals 13 residues. V was trimmed by 2 bases and J by 5 bases, leaving 7 bases between them. CDR1 and CDR2 from the germline V gene are SGHTA and FQGNSA. This chain's CDR3 is CASSLSLHNEQFF. The CDR3 nucleotides read TGTGCCAGCAGCTTAAGTCTACACAATGAGCAGTTCTTC. The full variable domain, rest sourced from reference TRBV7-2 and TRBJ2-1, is GAGVSQSPSNKVTEKGKDVELRCDPISGHTALYWYRQSLGQGLEFLIYFQGNSAPDKSGLPSDRFSAERTGGSVSTLTIQRTQQEDSAVYLCASSLSLHNEQFFGPGTRLTVL.

The chain employs TRBV7-9 and TRBJ2-2; 9 nucleotides line up with TRBD1. V was pared by 1 base and J by 2 bases, with 8 bases of the junction left unmatched. The CDR3 has 18 residues. The germline CDR1 and CDR2 sequences are SEHNR and FQNEAQ (reference sequence). Here the CDR3 DNA reads TGTGCCAGCAGCTTAGGCGGTTGGGACAGGGACAACACCGGGGAGCTGTTTTTT. This codes for CASSLGGWDRDNTGELFF.

This clone occurred a few times. The chain combines TRBV27 with TRBJ2-7, with D hard to call. The germline V gene encodes CDR1 MNHEY and CDR2 SMNVEV (reference sequence). This CDR3 is 13 amino acids long. Trimming cost V 2 bases and J 2 bases, with 7 bases left between them. The CDR3 DNA is TGTGCCAGCAGTTTAGGCATCCCCTACGAGCAGTACTTC. This sequence encodes CASSLGIPYEQYF.

The CDR3 loop reads CASSTRGSGTDTQYF. CDR3 sequence (DNA): TGTGCCAGCAGCACTCGTGGGAGTGGCACAGATACGCAGTATTTT. The rearrangement joins TRBV7-3 to TRBJ2-3, with D perhaps matching TRBD2 (5 bases). This CDR3 has 15 residues. CDR1 is SGHTA and CDR2 is FQGTGA in the germline V gene. The V end lost 5 bases, the J end lost 1 base, and 13 bases lay between the germline ends.

V gene TRBV6-2 or TRBV6-3 combines with J gene TRBJ2-1; perhaps TRBD1 as D (6 bases). CDR3 length equals 15 residues. The V gene lost 5 bases and the J gene lost 4 bases, with 15 bases spanning the gap. Germline V lookup: CDR1 MNHEY, CDR2 SVGEGT. CDR3 DNA sequence: TGTGCCAGCAGTAAACAGGGTTTCTCGTACAATGAGCAGTTCTTC. Translation: CASSKQGFSYNEQFF.

The chain joins TRBV3-1 (or the pseudogene TRBV3-2) to TRBJ2-3; D is possibly TRBD1 (6 bases). The V gene's germline CDR1 is LGHDT and CDR2 YNNKEL (reference sequence). The CDR3 runs to 15 residues. V gave up 1 base and J gave up 4 bases, with 12 bases separating them. The DNA of the CDR3 is TGTGCCAGCAGCCAAGCAACAGGGTCCCCAGATACGCAGTATTTT. It yields the protein CASSQATGSPDTQYF.

This sequence joins TRBV7-8 and TRBJ1-2; D might be TRBD1 (5 bases). CDR3 length equals 15 residues. The ends were cut back, 4 bases at V and 8 bases at J, with 20 bases in the middle. Germline V CDR1 and CDR2: SGHVS, FQNEAQ. The CDR3 is CASSSRGSGLGGYTF. The CDR3 coding sequence is TGTGCCAGCAGCTCCCGGGGGAGTGGACTGGGCGGCTACACCTTC. The whole variable domain, remainder taken from reference TRBV7-8 and TRBJ1-2, is GAGVSQSPRYKVAKRGQDVALRCDPISGHVSLFWYQQALGQGPEFLTYFQNEAQLDKSGLPSDRFFAERPEGSVSTLKIQRTQQEDSAVYLCASSSRGSGLGGYTFGSGTRLTVV.

V gene TRBV10-3 combines with J gene TRBJ1-1; 8 bases fit TRBD1. This CDR3 comprises 15 residues. Germline V CDR1 and CDR2: ENHRY, SYGVKD. The V gene end was trimmed by 5 bases and the J gene end by 2 bases; junction bases not matched to a gene: 7. DNA of the CDR3: TGTGCCATCAGTACAGGACAGGGATTTAACACTGAAGCTTTCTTT. Translating it yields CAISTGQGFNTEAFF.

The chain employs TRBV4-2 and TRBJ1-1, with unresolved D. The germline V gene encodes CDR1 LGHNA and CDR2 YNFKEQ. This CDR3 contains 13 residues. Trimming removed 0 bases at V and 3 bases at J, with 5 bases between. The CDR3 here is CASSQDRDTEAFF. Written as DNA, the CDR3 is TGTGCCAGCAGCCAAGATCGGGACACTGAAGCTTTCTTT.

The V and J genes are TRBV18 and TRBJ2-3, with D perhaps matching TRBD2 (7 bases). Germline V gene lookup returns CDR1 KGHSH and CDR2 LQKENI. The V and J ends lost 2 bases and 3 bases respectively, with 18 bases between them. The CDR3 runs 17 residues. This CDR3 reads CASSPFGRGTHTDTQYF. In DNA form, the CDR3 reads TGTGCCAGCTCACCATTTGGGCGGGGGACACATACAGATACGCAGTATTTT.

This CDR3 is CASSLMLPRQFF. CDR3 nucleotide sequence: TGTGCCAGCAGTTTAATGCTACCAAGGCAGTTCTTC. This chain joins TRBV12-3 or TRBV12-4 and TRBJ2-1; D ambiguous. The CDR3 runs 12 residues. Trimming left V 2 bases short and J 12 bases short, with 11 bases between.

This clone appeared a few times. J is TRBJ2-1 and V is TRBV5-1, with 8 bases aligning to TRBD1. Per germline, CDR1 SGHRS and CDR2 YFSETQ. Trimming cost V 4 bases and J 13 bases; bases outside gene matches: 16. This CDR3 comprises 15 residues. The CDR3 loop reads CASSGAGTGRRPQFF. The DNA of the CDR3 is TGCGCCAGCAGCGGGGCCGGGACAGGTAGGAGGCCCCAGTTCTTC.

V is TRBV4-1 and J is TRBJ1-1; 8 bases line up with TRBD1. CDR1 is MGHRA, CDR2 YSYEKL, per germline. Trimming at V came to 1 base and at J to 9 bases, leaving 10 bases not matched to a gene. There are 15 residues in the CDR3. DNA of the CDR3: TGCGCCAGCAGCCAAGGGGGAGGACAGGGTACGAAAGCTTTCTTT. Translating gives CASSQGGGQGTKAFF.